Included here is one TCR beta chain sequence, with context. Its target antigen remains unknown. Base qualities were left out, and no much larger clone turns up one base away. TCRbeta CDR3 regions were amplified from genomic DNA using the immunoSEQ Assay, a bias-controlled multiplex PCR. The paper's processing steps were these. The number of nucleated cells in each sample was estimated by amplification of reference gene primers within the assay. To quantify the absolute abundance of each unique TCRbeta CDR3 rearrangement, sequence reads were collapsed and filtered. For each sample, productive Simpson clonality was calculated as the square root of Simpson's diversity index across productive rearrangements. What TCRdb holds here is the immuneACCESS table cut down to in-frame rearrangements. Part of the clones is not present; checked against another copy, under half of the missing clones reflect an unresolved V gene, and the others are unexplained. For V, J and clone size, that table is used; D and trimming come from the DNA. Present in this sample are about 77,000 clones, 88% of which were seen just once. Under 7.5% of the sample belongs to the ten largest clones.

This entry is derived from a study of blood T cell repertoires in COVID-19 (dated by TCRdb to about 2020). At the level of the whole study: The collaborator samples originated in the United States, Italy and Spain and spanned the acute and convalescent phases of COVID-19. The repertoires were made available in a free public database intended to serve as a resource for research on the immune response to SARS-CoV-2. The material from the prospective study consisted of cDNA or gDNA derived from T cells, B-cell-depleted T cells, or PBMCs. Where available, HLA class I and class II types were taken from metadata supplied by the sample provider and were not determined by assay-based typing. Sample metadata almost always included a de-identified subject ID, COVID-19 status, age in years and sex. The dataset comprised deeply sampled blood TCRbeta repertoires from subjects exposed to, actively infected with, or recovered from COVID-19. The samples were drawn from two sources: the first 160 participants of the ongoing ImmuneRACE study, and 1,200 or so subjects contributed by 6 global collaborators. General findings and caveats noted by the study authors: Clinical and demographic metadata were provided uncurated, with the amount varying by source and participant.

Whole blood was collected in K2EDTA tubes by collaborating institutions according to the institutions' own protocols. For TCRbeta analysis, collaborators shipped samples as frozen whole blood, isolated PBMCs, or DNA extracted from either of those sample types. V is pared back by 0 bases and J by 0 bases, with 17 bases lying between the germline termini. Reading from cysteine to phenylalanine, the CDR3 counts 18 amino acids. The read is trimmed to its CDR3 DNA, 54 bases read in frame from base 1. CDR1 and CDR2, looked up from the germline V gene, are SGHRS and YFSETQ. The chain uses TRBV5-1 and TRBJ2-3; 6 matching bases give a weak D call of TRBD1. Material for sequencing was peripheral blood. The receptor was derived from a woman of 80 years or more with acute or convalescent COVID-19. The CDR3 here reads CASSLEGDHFWSTDTQYF. The base sequence is TGCGCCAGCAGCTTGGAGGGGGACCACTTTTGGAGCACAGATACGCAGTATTTT.